The 23 T cell receptor beta chains presented below share a single source sample, sequenced in a study of cytomegalovirus exposure and HLA in healthy donors. It was with 60 Vbeta and 13 Jbeta primers that the PCR ran. Assay: immunoSEQ multiplex PCR; the TCRdb copy retains only in-frame clones and omits some. Counted here are around 200,000 clones, around 80% occurring once; the ten biggest clones make up around 3.4%. The sequenced material came from PBMCs. The source is a woman aged 55 to 70 in good health and CMV-seropositive.

This chain joins TRBV9 and TRBJ1-2; weak D call: TRBD1 (5 bases). Germline values: CDR1 SGDLS, CDR2 YYNGEE. This CDR3 is 14 amino acids long. V was trimmed by 4 bases and J by 6 bases, leaving 16 bases between them. The CDR3, as DNA: TGTGCCAGCAGCCCCCCGGGGGGGGGACATGGCTACACCTTC. Translated: CASSPPGGGHGYTF.

This chain joins TRBV5-6 and TRBJ2-1, with no clear D. This CDR3 is 14 amino acids long. Trimming cost V 5 bases and J 0 bases, with 9 bases left between them. The germline V gene has CDR1 SGHDT and CDR2 YYEEEE. The CDR3 DNA reads TGTGCCAGCAGTTTCGGTCCCTCCTACAATGAGCAGTTCTTC. This encodes CASSFGPSYNEQFF.

This clone was seen only a few times. This chain joins TRBV5-4 and TRBJ1-2; D unclear. The CDR3 sequence is 14 residues long. V lost 1 base to trimming and J lost 6 bases, with 13 bases between them. The germline V gene encodes CDR1 SGHNT and CDR2 YYREEE (reference sequence). For the CDR3, the DNA is TGTGCCAGCAGCTTGATCGGGAAGGGTGATGGCTACACCTTC. It codes for CASSLIGKGDGYTF.

This chain links TRBV11-2 with TRBJ2-7, with TRBD1 matching over 9 bases. Germline loops: CDR1 SGHAT, CDR2 FQNNGV. This CDR3 has 14 amino acids. V shed 7 bases, J shed 6 bases, and the junction held 10 bases outside the gene matches. The CDR3 loop is CASNRDRGASEQYF. Here the CDR3 DNA reads TGTGCCAGCAACCGCGACAGGGGGGCAAGCGAGCAGTACTTC.

The J gene is TRBJ2-5, the V gene TRBV5-1, with 7 bases matching TRBD2. The V segment lost 0 bases and the J segment 11 bases; nucleotides outside the gene matches: 16. The germline V gene has CDR1 SGHRS and CDR2 YFSETQ. The length of the CDR3 is 16 residues. The CDR3 loop reads CASSLGTAGVLWEQYF. CDR3 sequence (DNA): TGCGCCAGCAGCTTGGGCACGGCGGGAGTTCTGTGGGAGCAGTACTTC.

This rearrangement joins TRBV28 to TRBJ2-7; possible D gene TRBD2, 5 bases. Germline CDR1 reads MDHEN; CDR2 reads SYDVKM. The V and J ends lost 6 bases and 4 bases respectively, with 16 bases between them. The CDR3 is 14 amino acids. The CDR3 loop reads CASSKEEAAYEQYF. As DNA, the CDR3 is TGTGCCAGCAGCAAAGAGGAGGCGGCATACGAGCAGTACTTC.

This chain joins TRBV29-1 and TRBJ1-2; tentative D call: TRBD1 (6 bases). Germline assignment: CDR1 SQVTM and CDR2 ANQGSEA. CDR3 length equals 12 residues. Trimming took off 4 bases at V and 6 bases at J, with 12 bases between the two ends. CDR3 DNA sequence: TGCAGCGTTGCACAGGGTTCCCATGGCTACACCTTC. This codes for CSVAQGSHGYTF. Full variable domain (rest looked up from reference TRBV29-1 and TRBJ1-2): SAVISQKPSRDICQRGTSLTIQCQVDSQVTMMFWYRQQPGQSLTLIATANQGSEATYESGFVIDKFPISRPNLTFSTLTVSNMSPEDSSIYLCSVAQGSHGYTFGSGTRLTVV.

The chain has TRBV9 and TRBJ2-2, with D perhaps TRBD2 (6 bases). The ends were cut back, 2 bases at V and 5 bases at J, with 10 bases in the middle. The CDR3 length is 14 residues. Germline CDR1 reads SGDLS; CDR2 reads YYNGEE. The CDR3 region is CASSVAGWTGELFF. DNA for the CDR3: TGTGCCAGCAGCGTGGCGGGGTGGACCGGGGAGCTGTTTTTT.

The CDR3 protein is CASSPGLAESYEQYF. CDR3 bases: TGTGCCAGCAGTCCAGGACTAGCGGAATCCTACGAGCAGTACTTC. The J gene is TRBJ2-7, the V gene TRBV6-4; 10 nucleotides agree with TRBD2. Germline V gives CDR1 MRHNA, CDR2 SNTAGT. CDR3 length: 15 residues. The junction had 5 bases not matched to a gene; V was cut back by 5 bases and J by 1 base.

The chain joins TRBV27 to TRBJ2-7; perhaps TRBD1 as D (6 bases). The germline CDR1 and CDR2 sequences are MNHEY and SMNVEV (reference sequence). This CDR3 is 14 amino acids long. Between the trimmed V and J ends, which lost 6 bases and 0 bases, there was a span of 12 bases. The CDR3 region is CASRRQVSSYEQYF. CDR3 nucleotide sequence: TGTGCCAGCAGGCGACAGGTATCCTCCTACGAGCAGTACTTC.

This chain uses TRBV9 with TRBJ1-1, with a tentative D call TRBD1 (5 bases). This CDR3 comprises 13 residues. The V gene's germline CDR1 is SGDLS and CDR2 YYNGEE. The ends were cut back, 4 bases at V and 1 base at J, with 8 bases in the middle. This CDR3 reads CASSTTGNTEAFF. CDR3 nucleotides: TGTGCCAGCAGCACCACAGGGAACACTGAAGCTTTCTTT. The full variable domain, in which reference TRBV9 and TRBJ1-1 provide the parts outside the CDR3, is DSGVTQTPKHLITATGQRVTLRCSPRSGDLSVYWYQQSLDQGLQFLIQYYNGEERAKGNILERFSAQQFPDLHSELNLSSLELGDSALYFCASSTTGNTEAFFGQGTRLTVV.

This chain connects TRBV9 to TRBJ2-2, with D possibly TRBD1 on 5 matching bases. Germline CDR1 reads SGDLS; CDR2 reads YYNGEE. This CDR3 spans 15 amino acids. Trimming shortened V by 3 bases and J by 1 base, and 10 bases separated the two germline ends. Here the CDR3 DNA reads TGTGCCAGCAGCGCAGACAGCCGGAACACCGGGGAGCTGTTTTTT. This sequence encodes CASSADSRNTGELFF.

This clone has only a few counts. CDR3 in DNA: TGTGCCAGCACACCAGGGGGCGTGCAGTTCTTC. It codes for CASTPGGVQFF. V and J are TRBV6-1 and TRBJ2-1, with 8 bases identical to TRBD1. CDR1 is MNHNS, CDR2 SASEGT, per germline. V gave up 7 bases and J gave up 12 bases; unmatched junction bases: 5. The CDR3 extends over 11 amino acids.

Only one count was recorded for this clone. The CDR3 here is CASSYSTGSVTFF. CDR3 bases: TGTGCCAGCAGTTATTCGACAGGGAGCGTAACTTTCTTT. The rearrangement uses TRBV6-5 and TRBJ1-1; TRBD1 aligns across 7 bases. The CDR3 runs 13 residues. With 3 bases clipped from V and 12 bases from J, the junction kept 10 bases outside the gene matches. The germline gives CDR1 MNHEY, CDR2 SVGAGI.

The J gene is TRBJ1-4, the V gene TRBV4-2, with 8 bases that match TRBD1. The junction had 0 bases not matched to a gene; V was cut back by 0 bases and J by 0 bases. Per germline, CDR1 LGHNA and CDR2 YNFKEQ. This CDR3 has 16 amino acids. The CDR3 is CASSQEQGATNEKLFF. The CDR3 nucleotides read TGTGCCAGCAGCCAAGAACAGGGGGCAACTAATGAAAAACTGTTTTTT.

CDR3 amino acids: CASPPGGQETEAFF. CDR3 DNA sequence: TGTGCCAGCCCCCCCGGGGGGCAGGAGACTGAAGCTTTCTTT. This chain uses TRBV28 with TRBJ1-1, with D possibly being TRBD1 (6 bases). CDR3 length: 14 amino acids. Trimming pared 8 bases from V and 5 bases from J, leaving 18 bases between. The germline CDR1 and CDR2 sequences are MDHEN and SYDVKM.

This clone was seen only a few times. CDR3 sequence reads: CASSLGALLLYNEQFF. CDR3 DNA sequence: TGCGCCAGCAGCTTGGGGGCGCTCCTCCTGTACAATGAGCAGTTCTTC. The chain employs TRBV5-1 and TRBJ2-1; D call uncertain. Germline V gene data show CDR1 as SGHRS and CDR2 as YFSETQ. Trimming shortened V by 0 bases and J by 4 bases, and 14 bases separated the two germline ends. The CDR3 is 16 amino acids. Full variable domain (rest looked up from reference TRBV5-1 and TRBJ2-1): KAGVTQTPRYLIKTRGQQVTLSCSPISGHRSVSWYQQTPGQGLQFLFEYFSETQRNKGNFPGRFSGRQFSNSRSEMNVSTLELGDSALYLCASSLGALLLYNEQFFGPGTRLTVL.

The rearrangement joins TRBV5-1 to TRBJ1-3; 10 bases match TRBD1. Per the germline V gene, CDR1 is SGHRS and CDR2 is YFSETQ. The CDR3 contains 15 residues. V gave up 4 bases and J gave up 2 bases; unmatched junction bases: 3. The CDR3, as DNA: TGCGCCAGCAGCGAGGGGACAGGGGCTGGAAACACCATATATTTT. Translating gives CASSEGTGAGNTIYF.

J is TRBJ2-4 and V is TRBV4-2, with D perhaps matching TRBD1 (6 bases). V shed 0 bases and J shed 0 bases, with 18 bases lying between them. Germline V gene lookup returns CDR1 LGHNA and CDR2 YNFKEQ. The CDR3 loop spans 19 amino acids. The CDR3 region is CASSQDPQSGQLAKNIQYF. CDR3 bases: TGTGCCAGCAGCCAAGACCCCCAAAGCGGACAGTTAGCCAAAAACATTCAGTACTTC.

The chain links TRBV10-3 to TRBJ2-2, with D tentatively TRBD2 (5 bases). V gave up 4 bases and J gave up 1 base, with 13 bases separating them. Germline V CDR1 and CDR2: ENHRY, SYGVKD. CDR3 size: 16 residues. This CDR3 is CAISAGVAQNTGELFF. In nucleotides, the CDR3 is TGTGCCATCAGTGCTGGGGTAGCGCAGAACACCGGGGAGCTGTTTTTT.

This clone was picked up a small number of times. The rearrangement links TRBV7-8 to TRBJ1-4; 11 bases map to TRBD1. The length of the CDR3 is 17 residues. Germline V gene data show CDR1 as SGHVS and CDR2 as FQNEAQ. The V gene end was trimmed by 4 bases and the J gene end by 3 bases; junction bases not matched to a gene: 7. CDR3 region: CASSSGQGAPANEKLFF. CDR3 bases: TGTGCCAGCAGCTCTGGACAGGGGGCTCCGGCTAATGAAAAACTGTTTTTT.

V gene TRBV4-1 combines with J gene TRBJ1-2; no clear D gene. The length of the CDR3 is 16 residues. Trimming pared 1 base from V and 9 bases from J, leaving 21 bases between. Germline values: CDR1 MGHRA, CDR2 YSYEKL. The CDR3, as DNA: TGCGCCAGCAGCCAAGGCCCCTCTAGTGATACCCTACGCTACACCTTC. Its translation: CASSQGPSSDTLRYTF.

The chain links TRBV6-1 to TRBJ1-1; 8 nucleotides align to TRBD1. Unmatched junction bases numbered 2, after V lost 7 bases and J lost 1 base. This CDR3 has 13 amino acids. CDR1 is MNHNS, CDR2 SASEGT, per germline. CDR3 sequence reads: CASNTGGNTEAFF. The CDR3 nucleotides read TGTGCCAGCAATACAGGGGGGAACACTGAAGCTTTCTTT.